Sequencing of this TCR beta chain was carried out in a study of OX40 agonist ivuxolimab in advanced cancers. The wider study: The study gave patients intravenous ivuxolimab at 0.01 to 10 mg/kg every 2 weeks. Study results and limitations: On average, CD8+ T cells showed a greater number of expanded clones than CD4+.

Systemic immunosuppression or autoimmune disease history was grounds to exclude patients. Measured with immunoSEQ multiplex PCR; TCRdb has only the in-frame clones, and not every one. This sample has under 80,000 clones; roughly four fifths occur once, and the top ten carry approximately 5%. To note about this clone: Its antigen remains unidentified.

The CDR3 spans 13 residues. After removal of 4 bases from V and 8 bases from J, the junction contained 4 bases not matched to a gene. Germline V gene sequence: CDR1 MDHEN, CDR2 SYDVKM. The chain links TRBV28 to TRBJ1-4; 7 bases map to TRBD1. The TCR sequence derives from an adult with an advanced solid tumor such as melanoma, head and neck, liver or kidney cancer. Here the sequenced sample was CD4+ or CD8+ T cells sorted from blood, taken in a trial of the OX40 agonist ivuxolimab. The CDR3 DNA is TGTGCCAGCAGTTGGGGACAGCGGGAAAAACTGTTTTTT. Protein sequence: CASSWGQREKLFF.